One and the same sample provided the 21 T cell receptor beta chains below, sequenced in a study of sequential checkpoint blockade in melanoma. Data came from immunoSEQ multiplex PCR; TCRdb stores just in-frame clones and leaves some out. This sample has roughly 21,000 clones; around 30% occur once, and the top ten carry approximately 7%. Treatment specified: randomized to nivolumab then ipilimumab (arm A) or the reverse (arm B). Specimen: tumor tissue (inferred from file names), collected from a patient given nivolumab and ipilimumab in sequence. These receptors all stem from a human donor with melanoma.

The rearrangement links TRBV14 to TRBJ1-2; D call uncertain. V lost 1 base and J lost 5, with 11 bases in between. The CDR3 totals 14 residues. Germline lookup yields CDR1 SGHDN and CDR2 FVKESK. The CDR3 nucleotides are TGTGCCAGCAGCCAAGCGCACACGAGATATGGCTACACCTTC. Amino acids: CASSQAHTRYGYTF.

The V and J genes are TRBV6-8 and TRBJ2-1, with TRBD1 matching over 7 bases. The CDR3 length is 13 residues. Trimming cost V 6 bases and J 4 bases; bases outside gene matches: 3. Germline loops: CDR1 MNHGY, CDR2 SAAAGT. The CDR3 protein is CASRVDRYNEQFF. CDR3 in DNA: TGTGCCAGCAGGGTGGACAGGTACAATGAGCAGTTCTTC.

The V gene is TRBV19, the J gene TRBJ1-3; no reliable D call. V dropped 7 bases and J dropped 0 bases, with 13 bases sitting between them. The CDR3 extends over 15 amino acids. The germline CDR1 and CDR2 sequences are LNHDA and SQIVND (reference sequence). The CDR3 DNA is TGTGCCAGTAATATGGGATTTCTCTCTGGAAACACCATATATTTT. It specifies CASNMGFLSGNTIYF.

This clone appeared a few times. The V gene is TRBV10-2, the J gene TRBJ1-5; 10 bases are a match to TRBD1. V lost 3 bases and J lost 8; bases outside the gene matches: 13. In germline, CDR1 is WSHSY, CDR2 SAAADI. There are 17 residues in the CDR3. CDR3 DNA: TGCGCCAGCAGTGAAATTCACGGGGGGACAGGGGCAAAGCCCCAGCATTTT. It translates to CASSEIHGGTGAKPQHF.

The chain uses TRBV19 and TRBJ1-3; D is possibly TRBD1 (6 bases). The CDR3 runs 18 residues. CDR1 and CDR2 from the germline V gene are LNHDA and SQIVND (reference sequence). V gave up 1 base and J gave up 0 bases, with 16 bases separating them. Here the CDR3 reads CASSIGGGRLYSGNTIYF. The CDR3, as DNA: TGTGCCAGTAGTATAGGGGGGGGCAGGCTTTACTCTGGAAACACCATATATTTT.

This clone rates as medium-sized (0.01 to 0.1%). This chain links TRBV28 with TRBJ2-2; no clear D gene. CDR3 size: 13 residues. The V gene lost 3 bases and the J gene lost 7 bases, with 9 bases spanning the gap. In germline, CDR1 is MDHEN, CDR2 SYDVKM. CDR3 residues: CASSFGEIGELFF. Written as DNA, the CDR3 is TGTGCCAGCAGTTTTGGCGAGATCGGGGAGCTGTTTTTT.

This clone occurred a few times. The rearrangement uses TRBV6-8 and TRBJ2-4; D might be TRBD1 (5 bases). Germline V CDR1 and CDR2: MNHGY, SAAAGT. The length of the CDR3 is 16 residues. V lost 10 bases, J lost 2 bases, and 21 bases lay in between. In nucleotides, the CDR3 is TGTGCCATCAAGAAACAGGTTAGGCCGTCCAAAAACATTCAGTACTTC. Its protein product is CAIKKQVRPSKNIQYF.

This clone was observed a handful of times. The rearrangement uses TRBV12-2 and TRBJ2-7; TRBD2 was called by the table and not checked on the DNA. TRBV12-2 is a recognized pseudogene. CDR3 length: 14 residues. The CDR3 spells CASRTAGEGYEQYF. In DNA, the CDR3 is TGTGCCAGTAGAACAGCGGGAGAAGGCTACGAGCAGTACTTC.

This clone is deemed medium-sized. The CDR3 sequence is CASTITGRGPGYTF. The CDR3 nucleotides read TGTGCCAGCACCATAACGGGGCGGGGGCCTGGCTACACCTTC. The genes are TRBV28 and TRBJ1-2, with D possibly TRBD1 on 6 matching bases. Germline V gene lookup returns CDR1 MDHEN and CDR2 SYDVKM. This CDR3 region has 14 residues. Deletions cut 7 bases from V and 7 bases from J, with 19 bases between.

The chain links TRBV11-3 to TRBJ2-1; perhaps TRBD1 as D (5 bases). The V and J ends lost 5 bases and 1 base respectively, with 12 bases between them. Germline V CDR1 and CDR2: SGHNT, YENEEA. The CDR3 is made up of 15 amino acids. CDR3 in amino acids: CASSQGQGSYNEQFF. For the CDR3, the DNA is TGTGCCAGCAGCCAAGGGCAGGGTTCCTACAATGAGCAGTTCTTC.

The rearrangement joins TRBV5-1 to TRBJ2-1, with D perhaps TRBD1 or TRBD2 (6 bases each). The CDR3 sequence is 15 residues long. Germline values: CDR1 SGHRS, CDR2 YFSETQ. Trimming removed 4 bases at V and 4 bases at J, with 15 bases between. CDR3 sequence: CASSGGRGQYNEQFF. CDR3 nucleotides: TGCGCCAGCAGCGGGGGACGGGGGCAATACAATGAGCAGTTCTTC.

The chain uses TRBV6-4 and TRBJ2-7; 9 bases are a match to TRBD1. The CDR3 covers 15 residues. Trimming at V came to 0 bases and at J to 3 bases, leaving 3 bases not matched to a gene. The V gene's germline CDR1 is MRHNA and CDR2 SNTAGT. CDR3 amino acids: CASSDSGTGRYEQYF. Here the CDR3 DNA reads TGTGCCAGCAGTGACTCCGGGACAGGGCGCTACGAGCAGTACTTC.

The CDR3 is CASSPTGSGANVLTF. CDR3 coding DNA: TGTGCCAGCTCACCTACAGGGTCTGGGGCCAACGTCCTGACTTTC. The chain recombines TRBV18 with TRBJ2-6, with D tentatively TRBD1 (6 bases). The CDR3 loop spans 15 amino acids. Trimming pared 3 bases from V and 1 base from J, leaving 7 bases between. The germline gives CDR1 KGHSH, CDR2 LQKENI.

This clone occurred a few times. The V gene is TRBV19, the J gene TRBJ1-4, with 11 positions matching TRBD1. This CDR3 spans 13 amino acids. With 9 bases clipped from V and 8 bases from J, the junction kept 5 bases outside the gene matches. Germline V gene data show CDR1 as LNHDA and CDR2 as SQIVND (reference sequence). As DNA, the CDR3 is TGTGCCAGCACGGGGACAGGGGGGGAAAAACTGTTTTTT. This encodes CASTGTGGEKLFF.

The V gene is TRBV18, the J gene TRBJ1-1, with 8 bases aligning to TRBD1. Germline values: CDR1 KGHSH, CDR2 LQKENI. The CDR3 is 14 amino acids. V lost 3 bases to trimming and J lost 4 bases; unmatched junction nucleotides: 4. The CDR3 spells CASSPLQGGTEAFF. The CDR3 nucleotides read TGTGCCAGCTCACCCCTACAGGGGGGCACTGAAGCTTTCTTT.

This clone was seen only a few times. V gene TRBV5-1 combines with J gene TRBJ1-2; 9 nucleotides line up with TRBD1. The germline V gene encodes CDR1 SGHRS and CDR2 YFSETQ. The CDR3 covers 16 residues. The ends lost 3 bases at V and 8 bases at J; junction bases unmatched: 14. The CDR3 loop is CASSWGGQGTAGGYTF. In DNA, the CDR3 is TGCGCCAGCAGCTGGGGGGGACAGGGAACTGCGGGCGGCTACACCTTC.

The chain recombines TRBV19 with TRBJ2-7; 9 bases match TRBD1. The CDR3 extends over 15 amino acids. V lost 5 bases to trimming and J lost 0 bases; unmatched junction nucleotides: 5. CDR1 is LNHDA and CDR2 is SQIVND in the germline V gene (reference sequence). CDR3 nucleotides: TGTGCCAGTAGTGTAGGGACAGGGCGCTCCTACGAGCAGTACTTC. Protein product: CASSVGTGRSYEQYF.

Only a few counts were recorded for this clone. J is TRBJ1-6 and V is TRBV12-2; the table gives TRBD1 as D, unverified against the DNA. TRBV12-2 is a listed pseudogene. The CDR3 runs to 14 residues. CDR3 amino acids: CATSLGQSNSPLHF. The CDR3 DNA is TGTGCCACCTCCCTGGGACAGAGTAATTCACCCCTCCACTTT.

CDR3 sequence reads: CASSRAGQGEETQYF. The DNA for the CDR3 is TGCGCCAGCAGCAGAGCGGGACAGGGGGAAGAGACCCAGTACTTC. The V call is TRBV5-1, the J call TRBJ2-5; 11 nucleotides agree with TRBD1. Germline trimming cut 4 bases from V and 3 bases from J; bases unmatched to any gene: 5. Germline CDR1 SGHRS, CDR2 YFSETQ. The CDR3 extends over 15 amino acids.

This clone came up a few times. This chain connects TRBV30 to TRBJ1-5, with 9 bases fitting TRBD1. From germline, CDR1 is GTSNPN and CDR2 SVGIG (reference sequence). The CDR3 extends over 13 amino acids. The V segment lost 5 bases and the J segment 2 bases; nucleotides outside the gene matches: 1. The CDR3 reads CAWRTGGNQPQHF. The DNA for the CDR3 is TGTGCCTGGCGGACAGGGGGCAATCAGCCCCAGCATTTT.

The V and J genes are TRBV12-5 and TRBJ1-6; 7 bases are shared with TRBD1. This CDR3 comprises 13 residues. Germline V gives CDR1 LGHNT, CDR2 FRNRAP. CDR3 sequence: CASGTGADSPLHF. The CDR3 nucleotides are TGTGCCAGCGGAACAGGGGCCGATTCACCCCTCCACTTT.